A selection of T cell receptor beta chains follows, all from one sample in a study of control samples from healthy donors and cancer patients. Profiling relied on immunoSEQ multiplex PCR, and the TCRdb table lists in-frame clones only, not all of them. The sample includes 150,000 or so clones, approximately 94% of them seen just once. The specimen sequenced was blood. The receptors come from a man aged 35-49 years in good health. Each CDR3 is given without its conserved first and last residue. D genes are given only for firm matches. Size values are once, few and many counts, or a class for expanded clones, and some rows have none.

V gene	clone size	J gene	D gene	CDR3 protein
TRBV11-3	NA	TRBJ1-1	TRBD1	ASSLDEGTGQGGTEAF
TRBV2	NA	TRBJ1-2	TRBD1	ARQGASNYGYT
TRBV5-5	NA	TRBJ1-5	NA	ASSLVAGGNQPQH
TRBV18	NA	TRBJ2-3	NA	ASSLRRAGDTQY
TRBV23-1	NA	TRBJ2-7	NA	ASSSGATSSYEQY
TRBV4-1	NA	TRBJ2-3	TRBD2	ASSPGPGLPNTQY
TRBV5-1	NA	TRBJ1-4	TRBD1	ASSLEGGAANEKLF
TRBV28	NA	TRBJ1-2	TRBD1	ASRRQGARGYT
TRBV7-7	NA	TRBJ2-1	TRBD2	ASSPGLVPYNEQF
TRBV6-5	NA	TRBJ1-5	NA	ASNQQGRQPQH
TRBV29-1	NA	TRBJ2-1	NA	STRLGAGVVYNEQF
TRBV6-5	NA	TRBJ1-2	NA	ASSRDGYT
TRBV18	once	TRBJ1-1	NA	ASSPIEYGGNTEAF
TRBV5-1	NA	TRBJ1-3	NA	ASSSRGLGDTIY
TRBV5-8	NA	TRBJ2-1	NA	ASSSALVAASSYNEQF
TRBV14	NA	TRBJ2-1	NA	ASSPPTAYNEQF
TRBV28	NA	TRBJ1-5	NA	ASSPGTHNQPQH
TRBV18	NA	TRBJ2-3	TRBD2	ASSPPSGGARGTQY
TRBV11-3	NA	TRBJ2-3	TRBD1	ASRDRDRDPDTQY
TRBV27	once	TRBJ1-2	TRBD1	ASSLSGTAKGYT
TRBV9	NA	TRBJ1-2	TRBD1	ASSDQPGDSFYGYT
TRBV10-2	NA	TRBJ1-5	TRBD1	ASGQQGAGGNQPQH
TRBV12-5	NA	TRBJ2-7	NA	ASGLFPRDYEQY
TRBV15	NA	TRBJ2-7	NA	ATSSLLVGAVEGQY
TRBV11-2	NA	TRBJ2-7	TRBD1	ASSLATGGLYEQY
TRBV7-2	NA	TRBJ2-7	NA	ASSLARGNEQY
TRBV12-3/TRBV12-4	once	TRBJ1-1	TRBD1	ASSYGDSHEAF
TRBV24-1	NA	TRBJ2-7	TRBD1	ATQGATGYEQY
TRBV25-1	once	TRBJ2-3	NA	ASSELNTDTQY
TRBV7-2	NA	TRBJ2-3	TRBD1	ASSSPRDRGLTDTQY
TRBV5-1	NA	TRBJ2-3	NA	ASSLSALPEGTDTQY